One and the same sample provided the 11 T cell receptor beta chains below, sequenced in a study of blood T cell repertoires in COVID-19. TCRdb's table, derived via immunoSEQ multiplex PCR, lists solely in-frame clones and lacks some. This sample has almost 200,000 clones; more than 70% occur once, and the top ten carry approximately 8%. The sample taken for sequencing was PBMCs or T cells enriched from blood (not recorded which). Source of these receptors: a woman aged 18-29 years who had recovered from COVID-19.

This chain uses TRBV27 with TRBJ1-6, with a tentative D call TRBD1 (5 bases). CDR1 is MNHEY and CDR2 is SMNVEV in the germline V gene (reference sequence). CDR3 length: 15 amino acids. V dropped 4 bases and J dropped 4 bases, with 11 bases sitting between them. The CDR3 nucleotides are TGTGCCAGCAGTTCGACGGCAGGGTATAATTCACCCCTCCACTTT. Protein product: CASSSTAGYNSPLHF.

V usage is TRBV27 and J usage is TRBJ1-6; D unclear. Trimming cost V 3 bases and J 8 bases, with 14 bases left between them. Looked up from germline, CDR1 is MNHEY and CDR2 is SMNVEV (reference sequence). The length of the CDR3 is 15 residues. CDR3: CASSFSGNGDSPLHF. The DNA for the CDR3 is TGTGCCAGCAGTTTTTCGGGGAATGGGGATTCACCCCTCCACTTT.

The rearrangement links TRBV19 to TRBJ1-5; no definite D call. Germline CDR1 LNHDA, CDR2 SQIVND (reference sequence). Trimming left V 2 bases short and J 2 bases short, with 7 bases between. The CDR3 runs to 14 residues. The CDR3 DNA reads as TGTGCCAGTAGTATACGAACAGGCAATCAGCCCCAGCATTTT. This encodes CASSIRTGNQPQHF.

V usage is TRBV19 and J usage is TRBJ1-2; the match to TRBD1 covers 9 bases. This CDR3 is 15 amino acids long. J was trimmed by 8 bases and V by 5 bases; bases with no gene match: 12. The V gene's germline CDR1 is LNHDA and CDR2 SQIVND (reference sequence). The CDR3 sequence: CASSRQEQGASGYTF. In nucleotides, the CDR3 is TGTGCCAGTAGTCGTCAAGAACAGGGGGCGTCGGGCTACACCTTC.

This sequence joins TRBV27 and TRBJ2-7; TRBD2 is a possible D gene (6 bases). Germline CDR1 reads MNHEY; CDR2 reads SMNVEV (reference sequence). V shed 5 bases and J shed 3 bases, with 14 bases lying between them. CDR3 length: 14 residues. Written as DNA, the CDR3 is TGTGCCAGCAGTATTTCCCGGGGAGGCTACGAGCAGTACTTC. Translated, it gives CASSISRGGYEQYF.

This sequence joins TRBV5-4 and TRBJ2-5; 10 nucleotides agree with TRBD1. CDR1 and CDR2 from the germline V gene are SGHNT and YYREEE (reference sequence). V gave up 4 bases and J gave up 3 bases; unmatched junction bases: 9. The CDR3 length is 16 residues. This chain's CDR3 is CASSPYRGTGEETQYF. CDR3 in DNA: TGTGCCAGCAGCCCCTACCGCGGGACAGGGGAAGAGACCCAGTACTTC.

The chain uses TRBV9 and TRBJ1-1; 7 nucleotides match TRBD1. Germline assignment: CDR1 SGDLS and CDR2 YYNGEE. This CDR3 spans 15 amino acids. J lost 1 base, V lost 0 bases, and 3 bases had no gene match. The CDR3 sequence is CASSVDDRANTEAFF. For the CDR3, the DNA is TGTGCCAGCAGCGTAGACGACAGGGCGAACACTGAAGCTTTCTTT.

A few counts support this clone. The chain joins TRBV9 to TRBJ2-5; TRBD1 aligns across 10 bases. The CDR3 has 16 residues. V dropped 3 bases and J dropped 5; count of bases not matched to a gene: 10. In germline, CDR1 is SGDLS, CDR2 YYNGEE. The CDR3 sequence is CASSAGATGGRETQYF. CDR3 coding DNA: TGTGCCAGCAGCGCGGGAGCGACAGGGGGCCGGGAGACCCAGTACTTC. The variable domain in full, completed from reference TRBV9 and TRBJ2-5, reads DSGVTQTPKHLITATGQRVTLRCSPRSGDLSVYWYQQSLDQGLQFLIQYYNGEERAKGNILERFSAQQFPDLHSELNLSSLELGDSALYFCASSAGATGGRETQYFGPGTRLLVL.

This clone was seen a single time. The chain employs TRBV10-3 and TRBJ1-5, with D possibly being TRBD1 (6 bases). The germline CDR1 and CDR2 sequences are ENHRY and SYGVKD. Deletions cut 1 base from V and 6 bases from J, with 22 bases between. The CDR3 loop spans 18 amino acids. CDR3 residues: CAISEFVRGEGRGQPQHF. In DNA, the CDR3 is TGTGCCATCAGTGAGTTTGTCAGGGGAGAAGGTAGGGGTCAGCCCCAGCATTTT.

The chain employs TRBV5-5 and TRBJ1-1; TRBD1 matches at 8 bases. The germline V gene encodes CDR1 SGHKS and CDR2 YYEKEE (reference sequence). The CDR3 has 14 residues. The J segment lost 5 bases and the V segment lost 4 bases, leaving 7 bases of the junction unmatched. Here the CDR3 reads CASSPRTGGTEAFF. CDR3 nucleotides: TGTGCCAGCAGCCCGAGAACAGGGGGAACTGAAGCTTTCTTT.

The rearrangement links TRBV7-3 to TRBJ2-5; D uncertain. Trimming removed 0 bases from V and 3 bases from J, with 5 bases in between. This CDR3 is built from 13 residues. The germline CDR1 and CDR2 sequences are SGHTA and FQGTGA. In DNA, the CDR3 is TGTGCCAGCAGCTTAACCAGAAAAGAGACCCAGTACTTC. Translating gives CASSLTRKETQYF.